Listed here are 2 T cell receptor beta chains from one sample, sequenced in a study of shared clonotypes between healthy human individuals. Some clones are missing from TCRdb's copy, which holds only in-frame ones; the method was immunoSEQ multiplex PCR. This repertoire shows nearly 2 million clones, approximately 95% found once; its top ten account for around 1.2%. Terminally differentiated effector memory CD45RA+ cells were excluded by CCR7 positive selection of CD45RO-negative cells. Material: naive CD8+ T cells sorted from blood. The receptors derive from a man aged 18 to 29 in good health.

As DNA, the CDR3 is TGCGCCAGCAGCCCGACTAGCGGGACGTACGAGCAGTACTTC. Protein sequence: CASSPTSGTYEQYF. The V and J genes are TRBV4-3 and TRBJ2-7; 11 bases are a match to TRBD2. V shed 4 bases, J shed 4 bases, and the junction held 3 bases outside the gene matches. Germline V lookup: CDR1 LGHNA, CDR2 YSLEER. The CDR3 runs 14 residues.

The chain employs TRBV7-9 and TRBJ2-7; D tentatively fits TRBD1 or TRBD2 (5 bases each). V was shortened by 1 base and J by 3 bases, with 16 bases between the two germline ends. The CDR3 runs 16 residues. Germline V gene lookup returns CDR1 SEHNR and CDR2 FQNEAQ (reference sequence). This chain's CDR3 is CASSLGFGTQGYEQYF. The CDR3 DNA follows: TGTGCCAGCAGCTTAGGATTTGGGACCCAAGGCTACGAGCAGTACTTC.